This T cell receptor (beta chain) was obtained from a study of CD8+CD57+ T cells in acquired aplastic anemia. Profiles of TCR beta VDJ and CDR3 were generated from a genomic DNA template. TCRdb independently ran MiXCR on the reads; one entry per CDR3 protein. The data hold around 230,000 distinct CDR3 sequences, with around 60% observed a single time. Material: sorted CD4+, CD8+, or CD8+CD57+ T cells (not recorded which) from PBMCs. The source is a human donor in good health.

In nucleotides, the CDR3 is TGCAGTGCTAGAAACAGAAACTATGGCTACACCTTC. This gives the protein CSARNRNYGYTF. V gene TRBV20-1 combines with J gene TRBJ1-2; D call uncertain. From germline, CDR1 is DFQATT and CDR2 SNEGSKA (reference sequence). V was pared by 2 bases and J by 2 bases, with 6 bases between. This CDR3 spans 12 amino acids.